The present T cell receptor (beta chain) was sequenced within a study of T cell responses to AZD1222 COVID-19 vaccine. The table came from immunoSEQ multiplex PCR; TCRdb's copy has only in-frame clones and leaves some out. Of roughly 130,000 clones in the sample, roughly 90% were seen once. Trimming removed 10 bases at V and 10 bases at J, with 16 bases between. Germline loops: CDR1 LNHDA, CDR2 SQIVND (reference sequence). This CDR3 is 12 amino acids long. This TCR was sampled from an adult in good health. The source material was peripheral blood, sampled on day 0 of AZD1222 vaccination. The rearrangement uses TRBV19 and TRBJ1-4, with D possibly TRBD1 on 6 matching bases. This chain's CDR3 is CATLTGRGKLFF. For the CDR3, the DNA is TGTGCCACTCTCACAGGGAGGGGAAAACTGTTTTTT.